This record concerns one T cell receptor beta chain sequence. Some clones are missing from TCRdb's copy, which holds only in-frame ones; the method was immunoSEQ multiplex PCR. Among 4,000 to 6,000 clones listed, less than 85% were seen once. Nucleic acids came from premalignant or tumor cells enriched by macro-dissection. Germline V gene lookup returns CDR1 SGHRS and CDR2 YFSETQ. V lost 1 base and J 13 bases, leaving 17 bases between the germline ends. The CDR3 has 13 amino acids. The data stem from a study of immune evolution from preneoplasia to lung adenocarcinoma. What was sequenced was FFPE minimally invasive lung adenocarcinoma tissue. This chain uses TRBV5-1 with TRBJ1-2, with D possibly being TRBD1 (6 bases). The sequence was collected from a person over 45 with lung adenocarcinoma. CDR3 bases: TGCGCCAGCAGCTTGTTGGCGACGCAGGGGACCACCTTC. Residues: CASSLLATQGTTF.